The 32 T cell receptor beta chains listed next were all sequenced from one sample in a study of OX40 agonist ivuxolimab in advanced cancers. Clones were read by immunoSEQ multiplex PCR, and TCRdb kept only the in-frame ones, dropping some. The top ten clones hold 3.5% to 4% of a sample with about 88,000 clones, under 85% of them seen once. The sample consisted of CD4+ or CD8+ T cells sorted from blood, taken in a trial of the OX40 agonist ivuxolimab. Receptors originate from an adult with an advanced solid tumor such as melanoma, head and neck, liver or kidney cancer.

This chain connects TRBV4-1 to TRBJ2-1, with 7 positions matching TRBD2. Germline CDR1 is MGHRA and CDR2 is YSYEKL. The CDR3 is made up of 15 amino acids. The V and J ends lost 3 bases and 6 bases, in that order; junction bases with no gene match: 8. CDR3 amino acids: CASSQGREFSNEQFF. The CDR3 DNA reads TGCGCCAGCAGCCAGGGGCGGGAGTTCAGCAATGAGCAGTTCTTC.

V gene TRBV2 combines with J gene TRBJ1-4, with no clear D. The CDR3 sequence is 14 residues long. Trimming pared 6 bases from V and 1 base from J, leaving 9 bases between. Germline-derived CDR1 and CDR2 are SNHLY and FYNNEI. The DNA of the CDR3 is TGTGCCAGCAGAAAGACGGGAACTAATGAAAAACTGTTTTTT. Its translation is CASRKTGTNEKLFF.

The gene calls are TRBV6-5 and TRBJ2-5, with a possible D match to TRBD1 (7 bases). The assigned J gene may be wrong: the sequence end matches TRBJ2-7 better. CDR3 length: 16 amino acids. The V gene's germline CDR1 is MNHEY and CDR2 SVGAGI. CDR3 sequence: CASSYSPRGQHYEQYF. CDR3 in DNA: TGTGCCAGCAGTTACTCTCCGCGGGGACAGCACTACGAGCAGTACTTC.

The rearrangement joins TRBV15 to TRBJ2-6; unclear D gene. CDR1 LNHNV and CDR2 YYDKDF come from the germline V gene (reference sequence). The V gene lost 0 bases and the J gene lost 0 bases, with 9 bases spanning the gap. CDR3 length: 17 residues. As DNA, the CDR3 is TGTGCCACCAGCAGAGATCGGGCCTCCTCTGGGGCCAACGTCCTGACTTTC. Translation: CATSRDRASSGANVLTF.

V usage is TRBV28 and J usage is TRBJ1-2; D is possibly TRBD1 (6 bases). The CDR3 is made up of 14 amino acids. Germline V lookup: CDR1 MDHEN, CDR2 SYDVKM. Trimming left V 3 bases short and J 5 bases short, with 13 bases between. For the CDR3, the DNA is TGTGCCAGCAGTTTTTTGGGGGGCAGTTATGGCTACACCTTC. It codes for CASSFLGGSYGYTF.

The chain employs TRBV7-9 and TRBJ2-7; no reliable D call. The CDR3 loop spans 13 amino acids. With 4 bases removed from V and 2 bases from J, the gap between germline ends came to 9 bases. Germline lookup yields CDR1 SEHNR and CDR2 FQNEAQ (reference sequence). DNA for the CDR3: TGTGCCAGCAGCTCGGAACCCCCCTACGAGCAGTACTTC. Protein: CASSSEPPYEQYF.

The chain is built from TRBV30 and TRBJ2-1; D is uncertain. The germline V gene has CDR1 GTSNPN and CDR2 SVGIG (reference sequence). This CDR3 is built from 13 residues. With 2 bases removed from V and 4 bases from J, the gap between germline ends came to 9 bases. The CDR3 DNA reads TGTGCCTGGAGTAGTACACTATACAATGAGCAGTTCTTC. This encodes CAWSSTLYNEQFF.

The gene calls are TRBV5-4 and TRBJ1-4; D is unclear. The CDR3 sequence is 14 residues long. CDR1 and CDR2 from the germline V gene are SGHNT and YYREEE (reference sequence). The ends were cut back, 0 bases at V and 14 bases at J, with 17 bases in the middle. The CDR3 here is CASSLGGSGGGLFF. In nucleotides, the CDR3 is TGTGCCAGCAGCTTGGGCGGGTCAGGAGGCGGTCTGTTTTTT.

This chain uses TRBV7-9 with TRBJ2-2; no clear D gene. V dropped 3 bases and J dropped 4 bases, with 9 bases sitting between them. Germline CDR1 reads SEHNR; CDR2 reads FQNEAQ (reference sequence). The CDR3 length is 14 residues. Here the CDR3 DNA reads TGTGCCAGCAGCTTGAGGAATCCCACCGGGGAGCTGTTTTTT. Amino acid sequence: CASSLRNPTGELFF.

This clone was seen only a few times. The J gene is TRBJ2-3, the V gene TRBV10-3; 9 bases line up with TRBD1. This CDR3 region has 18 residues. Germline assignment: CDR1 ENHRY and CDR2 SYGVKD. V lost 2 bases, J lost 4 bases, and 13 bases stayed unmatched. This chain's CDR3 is CAISERGAGTGSADTQYF. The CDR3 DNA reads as TGTGCCATCAGTGAGAGAGGGGCTGGGACAGGGAGCGCAGATACGCAGTATTTT.

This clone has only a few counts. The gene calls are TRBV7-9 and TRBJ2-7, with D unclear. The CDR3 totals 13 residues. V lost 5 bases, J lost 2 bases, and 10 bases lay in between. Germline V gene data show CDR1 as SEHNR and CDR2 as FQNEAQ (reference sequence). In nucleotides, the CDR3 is TGTGCCAGCAGCCCAGGACGGACCTACGAGCAGTACTTC. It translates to CASSPGRTYEQYF.

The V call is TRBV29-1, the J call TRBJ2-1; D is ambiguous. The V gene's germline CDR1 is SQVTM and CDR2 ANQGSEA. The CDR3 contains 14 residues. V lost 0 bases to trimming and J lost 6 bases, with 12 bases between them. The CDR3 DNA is TGCAGCGTTGAAGAAGGCCAGGAAAGCAATGAGCAGTTCTTC. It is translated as CSVEEGQESNEQFF.

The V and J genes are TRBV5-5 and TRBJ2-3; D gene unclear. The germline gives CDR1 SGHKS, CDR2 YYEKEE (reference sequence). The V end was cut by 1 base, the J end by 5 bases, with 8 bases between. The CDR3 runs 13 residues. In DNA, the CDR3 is TGTGCCAGCAGCTTGTATTGGGAAGATACGCAGTATTTT. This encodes CASSLYWEDTQYF.

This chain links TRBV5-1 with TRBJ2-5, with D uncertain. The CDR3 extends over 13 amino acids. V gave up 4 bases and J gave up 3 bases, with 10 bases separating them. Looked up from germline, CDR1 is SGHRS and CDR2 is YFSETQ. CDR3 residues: CASSPSAEETQYF. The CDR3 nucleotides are TGCGCCAGCAGCCCCTCGGCAGAAGAGACCCAGTACTTC.

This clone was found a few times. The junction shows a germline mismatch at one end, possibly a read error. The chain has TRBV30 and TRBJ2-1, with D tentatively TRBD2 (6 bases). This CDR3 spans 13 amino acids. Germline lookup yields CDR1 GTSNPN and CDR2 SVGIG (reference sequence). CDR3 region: CAWSVMVGAGPVF. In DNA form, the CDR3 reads TGTGCCTGGAGTGTTATGGTCGGTGCGGGGCCTGTCTTC. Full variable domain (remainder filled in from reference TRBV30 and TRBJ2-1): SQTIHQWPATLVQPVGSPLSLECTVEGTSNPNLYWYRQAAGRGLQLLFYSVGIGQISSEVPQNLSASRPQDRQFILSSKKLLLSDSGFYLCAWSVMVGAGPVFGPGTRLTVL.

The CDR3, as DNA: TGTGCCAGCAGCTTAGCTTCCGGGGGCGACGAGCAGTACTTC. As protein: CASSLASGGDEQYF. The chain recombines TRBV7-2 with TRBJ2-7; D may match TRBD1 or TRBD2 (6 bases each). This CDR3 spans 14 amino acids. Trimming pared 0 bases from V and 5 bases from J, leaving 11 bases between. Germline V gene lookup returns CDR1 SGHTA and CDR2 FQGNSA.

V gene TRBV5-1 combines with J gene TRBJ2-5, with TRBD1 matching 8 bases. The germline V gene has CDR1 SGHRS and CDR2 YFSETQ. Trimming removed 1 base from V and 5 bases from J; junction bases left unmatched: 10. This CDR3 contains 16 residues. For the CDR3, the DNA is TGCGCCAGCAGCTTGAGGACAGGGTCGTCCAAGGAGACCCAGTACTTC. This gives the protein CASSLRTGSSKETQYF.

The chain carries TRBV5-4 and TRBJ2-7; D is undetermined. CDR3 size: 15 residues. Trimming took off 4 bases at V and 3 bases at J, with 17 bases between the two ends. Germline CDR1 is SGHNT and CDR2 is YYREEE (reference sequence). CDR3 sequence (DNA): TGTGCCAGCAGCCACGGCAAGGACCCAGGCTACGAGCAGTACTTC. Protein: CASSHGKDPGYEQYF.

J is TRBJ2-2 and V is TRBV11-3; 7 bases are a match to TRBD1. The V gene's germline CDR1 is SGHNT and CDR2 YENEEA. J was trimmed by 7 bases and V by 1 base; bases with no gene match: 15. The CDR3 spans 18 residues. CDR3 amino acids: CASSLGSFVTGVDGELFF. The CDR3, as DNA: TGTGCCAGCAGCTTAGGGTCGTTCGTAACAGGGGTTGACGGGGAGCTGTTTTTT.

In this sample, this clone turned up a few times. The CDR3 coding sequence is TGTGCCAGCAGCCCTGCCCTACTCGAAAGCAATCAGCCCCAGCATTTT. It encodes CASSPALLESNQPQHF. The chain uses TRBV28 and TRBJ1-5, with D unresolved. Germline loops: CDR1 MDHEN, CDR2 SYDVKM. The CDR3 sequence is 16 residues long. V shed 6 bases and J shed 1 base, with 16 bases lying between them.

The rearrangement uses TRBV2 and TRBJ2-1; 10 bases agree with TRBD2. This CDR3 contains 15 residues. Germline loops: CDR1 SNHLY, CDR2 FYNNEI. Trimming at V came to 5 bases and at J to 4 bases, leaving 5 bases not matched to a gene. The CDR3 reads CASSFGLADYNEQFF. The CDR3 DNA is TGTGCCAGCAGTTTCGGACTAGCGGATTACAATGAGCAGTTCTTC.

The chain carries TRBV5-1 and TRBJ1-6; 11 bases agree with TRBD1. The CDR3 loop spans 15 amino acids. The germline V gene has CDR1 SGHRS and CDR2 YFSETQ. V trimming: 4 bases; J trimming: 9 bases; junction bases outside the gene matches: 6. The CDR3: CASSEGTGGRSPLHF. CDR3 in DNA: TGCGCCAGCAGCGAAGGGACAGGGGGTCGTTCACCCCTCCACTTT.

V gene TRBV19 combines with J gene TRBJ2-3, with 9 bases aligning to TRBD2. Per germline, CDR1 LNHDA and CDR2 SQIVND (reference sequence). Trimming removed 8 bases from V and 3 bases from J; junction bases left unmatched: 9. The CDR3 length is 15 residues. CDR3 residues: CASARVGLATDTQYF. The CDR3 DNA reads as TGTGCCAGTGCCCGGGTAGGACTAGCGACAGATACGCAGTATTTT.

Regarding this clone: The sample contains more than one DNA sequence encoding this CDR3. The CDR3 sequence: CASSPTSGSYEQYF. The DNA for the CDR3 is TGTGCCAGCAGCCCCACTAGCGGGAGCTACGAGCAGTACTTC. The J gene is TRBJ2-7, the V gene TRBV7-9; TRBD2 matches 11 bases. Germline trimming cut 5 bases from V and 3 bases from J; bases unmatched to any gene: 3. Germline loops: CDR1 SEHNR, CDR2 FQNEAQ (reference sequence). The CDR3 covers 14 residues.

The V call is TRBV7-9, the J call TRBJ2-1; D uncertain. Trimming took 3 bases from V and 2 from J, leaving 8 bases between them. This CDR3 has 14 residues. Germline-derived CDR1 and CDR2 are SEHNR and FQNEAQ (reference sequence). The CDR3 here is CASSFLGTYNEQFF. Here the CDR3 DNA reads TGTGCCAGCAGCTTTCTAGGAACCTACAATGAGCAGTTCTTC.

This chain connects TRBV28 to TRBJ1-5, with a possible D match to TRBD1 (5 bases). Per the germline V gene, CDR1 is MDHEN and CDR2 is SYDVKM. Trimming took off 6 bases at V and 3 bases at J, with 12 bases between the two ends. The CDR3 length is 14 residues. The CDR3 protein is CASRVQGHNQPQHF. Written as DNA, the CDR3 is TGTGCCAGCAGGGTTCAGGGTCACAATCAGCCCCAGCATTTT.

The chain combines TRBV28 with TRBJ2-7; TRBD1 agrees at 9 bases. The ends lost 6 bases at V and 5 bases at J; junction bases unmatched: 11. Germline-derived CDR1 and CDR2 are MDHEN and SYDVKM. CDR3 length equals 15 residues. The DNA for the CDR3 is TGTGCCAGCAGGATTGACCCGGGACAGGGTAACGAGCAGTACTTC. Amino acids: CASRIDPGQGNEQYF.

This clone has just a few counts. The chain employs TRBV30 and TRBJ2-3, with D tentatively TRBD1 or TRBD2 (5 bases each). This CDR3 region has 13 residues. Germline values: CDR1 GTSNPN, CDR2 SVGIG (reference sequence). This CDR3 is CAYGYGGTDTQYF. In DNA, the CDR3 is TGTGCATATGGATATGGGGGAACAGATACGCAGTATTTT.

The CDR3 bases are TGTGCCAGCAGTCCTCCCCTGGGTGAGCAGTTCTTC. Protein: CASSPPLGEQFF. The chain links TRBV27 to TRBJ2-1; D call uncertain. The ends were cut back, 5 bases at V and 9 bases at J, with 11 bases in the middle. Germline V gives CDR1 MNHEY, CDR2 SMNVEV (reference sequence). The CDR3 runs to 12 residues.

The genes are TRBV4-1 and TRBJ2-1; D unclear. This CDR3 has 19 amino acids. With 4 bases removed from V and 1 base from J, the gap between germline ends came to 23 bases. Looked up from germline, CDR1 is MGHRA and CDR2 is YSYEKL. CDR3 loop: CASSLPMLLGRRSYNEQFF. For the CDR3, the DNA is TGCGCCAGCAGCCTACCTATGCTCCTCGGACGCCGGTCCTACAATGAGCAGTTCTTC.

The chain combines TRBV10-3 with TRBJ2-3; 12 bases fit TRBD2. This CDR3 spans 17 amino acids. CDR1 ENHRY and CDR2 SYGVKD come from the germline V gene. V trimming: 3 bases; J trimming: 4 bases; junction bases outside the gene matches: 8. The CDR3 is CAISDARTSGNPDTQYF. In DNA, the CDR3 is TGTGCCATCAGTGACGCAAGGACTAGCGGGAACCCAGATACGCAGTATTTT.

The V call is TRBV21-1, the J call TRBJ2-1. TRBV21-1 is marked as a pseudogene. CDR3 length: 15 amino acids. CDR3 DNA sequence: TGTGCCAGAGCAAAAGATAGGGCACAGATCCTTCGGCAGTTCTTC. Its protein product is CARAKDRAQILRQFF.